This T cell receptor beta chain derives from a study of blood T cell repertoires in COVID-19. CDR3 size: 18 residues. Looked up from germline, CDR1 is SGHTA and CDR2 is FQGNSA. J lost 2 bases, V lost 1 base, and 7 bases had no gene match. Profiled with immunoSEQ multiplex PCR; TCRdb holds only in-frame clones, not every one. The sample holds some 29,000 clones, 84% seen once. The sequenced sample consisted of peripheral blood. The sequence was collected from a man at least 80 years old with active COVID-19. The chain has TRBV7-2 and TRBJ1-5; 11 bases align to TRBD1. The CDR3 spells CASSLGRDRGYGNQPQHF. In DNA, the CDR3 is TGTGCCAGCAGCTTAGGCCGGGACAGGGGGTATGGCAATCAGCCCCAGCATTTT.